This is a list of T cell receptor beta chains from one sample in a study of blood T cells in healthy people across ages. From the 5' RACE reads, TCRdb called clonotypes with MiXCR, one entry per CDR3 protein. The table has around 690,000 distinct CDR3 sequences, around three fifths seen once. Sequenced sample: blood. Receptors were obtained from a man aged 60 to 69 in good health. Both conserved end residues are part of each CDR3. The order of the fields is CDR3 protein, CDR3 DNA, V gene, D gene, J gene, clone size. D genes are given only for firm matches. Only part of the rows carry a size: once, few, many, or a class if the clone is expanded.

CASSQTGTRGHEQFF | TGTGCCAGCAGCCAGACCGGGACCAGGGGCCATGAGCAGTTCTTC | TRBV7-9 | . | TRBJ2-1 | .
CASGLDRRVETQYF | TGTGCTAGTGGTTTGGATCGGAGGGTAGAGACCCAGTACTTC | TRBV12-5 | . | TRBJ2-5 | few
CASREYTRGHEQFF | TGTGCCAGCAGGGAATATACGAGGGGTCATGAGCAGTTCTTC | TRBV25-1 | . | TRBJ2-1 | .
CASSFDRGQETQYF | TGCGCCAGCAGCTTCGACAGGGGGCAAGAGACCCAGTACTTC | TRBV5-1 | TRBD1 | TRBJ2-5 | few
CSARQNRWYEQYF | TGCAGTGCTAGGCAGAACAGGTGGTACGAGCAGTACTTC | TRBV20-1 | . | TRBJ2-7 | few
CSAFGTSGWTQYF | TGCAGCGCCTTTGGGACTAGCGGGTGGACCCAGTACTTC | TRBV29-1 | TRBD2 | TRBJ2-5 | few
CASSVATGPSTDTQYF | TGTGCCAGCAGCGTAGCTACAGGCCCAAGCACAGATACGCAGTATTTT | TRBV9 | . | TRBJ2-3 | .
CSARDSRTQEAQYF | TGCAGTGCTAGAGATAGTAGGACTCAAGAGGCCCAGTACTTC | TRBV20-1 | . | TRBJ2-7 | .
CSASWADTQYF | TGCAGTGCTAGTTGGGCAGATACGCAGTATTTT | TRBV20-1 | . | TRBJ2-3 | few
CASGLGTSGASSYNEQFF | TGTGCTAGTGGTTTGGGGACTAGCGGGGCGAGCTCCTACAATGAGCAGTTCTTC | TRBV12-5 | TRBD2 | TRBJ2-1 | .
CASRGDRGRLYNEQFF | TGTGCCAGCAGGGGCGACAGGGGGCGTCTATACAATGAGCAGTTCTTC | TRBV25-1 | TRBD1 | TRBJ2-1 | .
CSARVLRFGYTF | TGCAGTGCTAGAGTTCTTAGGTTCGGCTACACCTTC | TRBV20-1 | . | TRBJ1-2 | .
CSARVRQDNEKLFF | TGCAGTGCTAGAGTCCGACAGGATAATGAAAAACTGTTTTTT | TRBV20-1 | . | TRBJ1-4 | few
CASSQDRGNAEAFF | TGCGCCAGCAGCCAAGACAGGGGAAACGCTGAAGCTTTCTTT | TRBV4-1 | . | TRBJ1-1 | .
CASSPIEGKTDTQYF | TGTGCCAGCAGTCCCATTGAGGGGAAGACAGATACGCAGTATTTT | TRBV28 | . | TRBJ2-3 | .
CSGEDTDTQYF | TGCAGTGGGGAGGACACAGATACGCAGTATTTT | TRBV20-1 | . | TRBJ2-3 | few
CASSLGATGDYEQYF | TGTGCCAGCAGCTTGGGGGCGACAGGAGACTACGAGCAGTACTTC | TRBV5-5 | . | TRBJ2-7 | .
CASSLSSGGKEQYF | TGTGCCAGCAGCTTATCCAGCGGGGGGAAGGAGCAGTACTTC | TRBV7-2 | TRBD2 | TRBJ2-4 | .
CASSQAGTGPGYTF | TGTGCCAGCAGCCAAGCCGGGACAGGGCCCGGCTACACCTTC | TRBV4-2 | TRBD1 | TRBJ1-2 | .
CASSLQGMNTEAFF | TGTGCCAGCAGCCTACAGGGTATGAACACTGAAGCTTTCTTT | TRBV27 | . | TRBJ1-1 | few
CASRRGTSGGLQETQYF | TGCGCCAGCAGAAGGGGGACTAGCGGGGGTCTCCAAGAGACCCAGTACTTC | TRBV5-1 | TRBD2 | TRBJ2-5 | .
CASTYQGKAFF | TGTGCCAGCACCTATCAGGGTAAAGCTTTCTTT | TRBV12-3/TRBV12-4 | . | TRBJ1-1 | .
CASSPTNGETLYF | TGTGCCAGCAGCCCGACGAACGGGGAGACCCTGTACTTC | TRBV27 | . | TRBJ2-5 | .
CASSTSGASTDTQYF | TGTGCCAGCAGCACCAGCGGGGCGAGCACAGATACGCAGTATTTT | TRBV12-3/TRBV12-4 | TRBD2 | TRBJ2-3 | few
CASRDRWGEQYF | TGTGCCAGCAGGGACAGGTGGGGCGAGCAGTACTTC | TRBV6-1 | TRBD1 | TRBJ2-7 | many
CASSQDTSAVIANQPQHF | TGTGCCAGCAGCCAAGATACCAGTGCCGTTATAGCAAATCAGCCCCAGCATTTT | TRBV4-2 | . | TRBJ1-5 | .
CASSYLSAFGQPQHF | TGTGCCAGCAGTTACCTGTCCGCATTTGGTCAGCCCCAGCATTTT | TRBV6-2/TRBV6-3 | . | TRBJ1-5 | .
CASSSQGRWNYGYTF | TGTGCCAGCAGCTCTCAGGGGAGGTGGAACTATGGCTACACCTTC | TRBV5-6 | . | TRBJ1-2 | few
CATSRDLSGPLRYNEQFF | TGTGCCACCAGCAGAGATCTCAGCGGACCTCTTAGATACAATGAGCAGTTCTTC | TRBV15 | . | TRBJ2-1 | .
CASSQDSASWGEQFF | TGTGCCAGCAGCCAAGATAGCGCTAGTTGGGGGGAGCAGTTCTTC | TRBV3-1 | . | TRBJ2-1 | .
CSVEGSEDKNIQYF | TGCAGCGTTGAGGGCTCAGAGGACAAAAACATTCAGTACTTC | TRBV29-1 | . | TRBJ2-4 | few
CASSSIAGSSYNEQFF | TGTGCCAGCAGTTCTATAGCGGGGAGCTCCTACAATGAGCAGTTCTTC | TRBV12-3/TRBV12-4 | TRBD2 | TRBJ2-1 | .
CASSYRPGTSGVETQYF | TGTGCCAGCAGCTACCGCCCCGGGACTAGCGGGGTAGAGACCCAGTACTTC | TRBV7-8 | TRBD2 | TRBJ2-5 | .
CAGSQVAGGDIQYF | TGTGCCGGCAGCCAAGTTGCGGGGGGGGACATTCAGTACTTC | TRBV3-1 | TRBD2 | TRBJ2-4 | .
CATRRGLDRQETQYF | TGTGCCACCCGAAGAGGGCTCGACCGGCAAGAGACCCAGTACTTC | TRBV6-5 | . | TRBJ2-5 | .
CASSLLAGGNEQFF | TGTGCCAGCAGCTTACTAGCGGGGGGGAATGAGCAGTTCTTC | TRBV11-2 | TRBD2 | TRBJ2-1 | .
CASRVGQDVNEQFF | TGCGCCAGCAGGGTAGGGCAGGACGTGAATGAGCAGTTCTTC | TRBV5-1 | . | TRBJ2-1 | .
CSALRARATEQYF | TGCAGTGCTCTCCGGGCTAGGGCAACCGAGCAGTACTTC | TRBV20-1 | . | TRBJ2-7 | .
CASSLGVGGPQAWYF | TGTGCCAGCAGCTTAGGGGTCGGGGGGCCACAAGCCTGGTACTTC | TRBV7-9 | . | TRBJ2-5 | .
CASSLLAQRGIQETQYF | TGTGCCAGCAGTTTATTGGCCCAGCGGGGGATCCAAGAGACCCAGTACTTC | TRBV12-3/TRBV12-4 | TRBD2 | TRBJ2-5 | few
CASSSAYLATGNTGTQYF | TGCGCCAGCAGCTCGGCTTACCTAGCAACGGGGAATACTGGTACGCAGTATTTT | TRBV5-1 | . | TRBJ2-3 | few
CASSLDSDTEAFF | TGCGCCAGCAGCTTGGATAGCGATACTGAAGCTTTCTTT | TRBV5-1 | . | TRBJ1-1 | few